Shown below are 24 T cell receptor beta chains from a single sample sequenced in a study of cytomegalovirus exposure and HLA in healthy donors. PCR employed 60 Vbeta and 13 Jbeta primers. TCRdb keeps only in-frame clones here, not all; method: immunoSEQ multiplex PCR. The data show 100,000 to 150,000 clones, with roughly 80% seen just once and 8.8% held by the top ten. What was sequenced was PBMCs. The source of these receptors is a female donor in good health and CMV-seropositive.

The chain is built from TRBV5-4 and TRBJ1-2, with a possible D match to TRBD1 (6 bases). Trimming took 2 bases from V and 3 from J, leaving 17 bases between them. CDR1 SGHNT and CDR2 YYREEE come from the germline V gene (reference sequence). The CDR3 runs to 16 residues. The CDR3 loop reads CASSFIAGVLDYGYTF. The CDR3 DNA reads as TGTGCCAGCAGCTTTATCGCAGGGGTCTTGGACTATGGCTACACCTTC.

The gene calls are TRBV7-9 and TRBJ1-5; possible D gene TRBD1, 5 bases. The V gene lost 4 bases and the J gene lost 4 bases, with 14 bases spanning the gap. Germline V gene sequence: CDR1 SEHNR, CDR2 FQNEAQ (reference sequence). The CDR3 is 15 residues long. This CDR3 is CASSSTANVNQPQHF. The CDR3 DNA sequence: TGTGCCAGCAGCTCGACAGCCAATGTTAATCAGCCCCAGCATTTT.

The chain has TRBV30 and TRBJ1-4; TRBD1 matches at 7 bases. This CDR3 region has 14 residues. CDR1 and CDR2 from the germline V gene are GTSNPN and SVGIG (reference sequence). V lost 4 bases to trimming and J lost 8 bases; unmatched junction nucleotides: 10. The CDR3: CAWTVPGGVEKLFF. The CDR3 DNA follows: TGTGCCTGGACCGTGCCAGGGGGTGTAGAAAAACTGTTTTTT.

The rearrangement joins TRBV12-5 to TRBJ1-1; a possible D gene is TRBD1 (5 bases). The CDR3 extends over 12 amino acids. Trimming took off 2 bases at V and 4 bases at J, with 5 bases between the two ends. The germline V gene has CDR1 LGHNT and CDR2 FRNRAP. This CDR3 reads CASGLQGTEAFF. CDR3 coding DNA: TGTGCTAGTGGTTTGCAGGGCACTGAAGCTTTCTTT.

The V gene is TRBV19, the J gene TRBJ2-2, with D perhaps TRBD1 (6 bases). V lost 7 bases and J lost 6, with 12 bases in between. The germline CDR1 and CDR2 sequences are LNHDA and SQIVND (reference sequence). This CDR3 contains 13 residues. CDR3 amino acids: CASMSTGSGELFF. CDR3 in DNA: TGTGCCAGTATGAGCACAGGGTCCGGGGAGCTGTTTTTT.

The rearrangement uses TRBV30 and TRBJ2-1; TRBD2 aligns across 9 bases. V lost 1 base to trimming and J lost 8 bases; unmatched junction nucleotides: 9. The germline CDR1 and CDR2 sequences are GTSNPN and SVGIG (reference sequence). This CDR3 region has 15 residues. The CDR3 DNA reads as TGTGCCTGGAGTGAGTTCGGCGGGGGGGCCTATGAGCAGTTCTTC. It yields the protein CAWSEFGGGAYEQFF. Variable domain in full (rest from reference TRBV30 and TRBJ2-1): SQTIHQWPATLVQPVGSPLSLECTVEGTSNPNLYWYRQAAGRGLQLLFYSVGIGQISSEVPQNLSASRPQDRQFILSSKKLLLSDSGFYLCAWSEFGGGAYEQFFGPGTRLTVL.

A few counts support this clone. The rearrangement uses TRBV7-2 and TRBJ2-7; perhaps TRBD2 as D (5 bases). Germline V lookup: CDR1 SGHTA, CDR2 FQGNSA. The CDR3 covers 16 residues. Trimming removed 1 base from V and 2 bases from J, with 15 bases in between. In DNA form, the CDR3 reads TGTGCCAGCAGCTTAGAAATGGGAGTCAACACCTACGAGCAGTACTTC. Its translation is CASSLEMGVNTYEQYF.

This clone was observed once. This rearrangement joins TRBV25-1 to TRBJ2-7, with D hard to call. Germline CDR1 reads MGHDK; CDR2 reads SYGVNS. V lost 3 bases and J lost 2, with 11 bases in between. This CDR3 has 14 residues. The CDR3 DNA follows: TGTGCCAGCAGTGACTCGAGCCGCACCTACGAGCAGTACTTC. The encoded protein is CASSDSSRTYEQYF.

This clone has just a few counts. The chain joins TRBV5-1 to TRBJ2-2, with D tentatively TRBD2 (6 bases). CDR3 length: 14 amino acids. Germline assignment: CDR1 SGHRS and CDR2 YFSETQ. The V end was cut by 2 bases, the J end by 5 bases, with 10 bases between. The CDR3 is CASSFLAPTGELFF. The CDR3 bases are TGCGCCAGCAGCTTTCTAGCGCCTACCGGGGAGCTGTTTTTT. Full variable domain (missing parts from reference TRBV5-1 and TRBJ2-2): KAGVTQTPRYLIKTRGQQVTLSCSPISGHRSVSWYQQTPGQGLQFLFEYFSETQRNKGNFPGRFSGRQFSNSRSEMNVSTLELGDSALYLCASSFLAPTGELFFGEGSRLTVL.

This chain uses TRBV30 with TRBJ1-2, with 7 bases identical to TRBD1. This CDR3 has 13 amino acids. CDR1 is GTSNPN, CDR2 SVGIG, per germline (reference sequence). The J segment lost 4 bases and the V segment lost 5 bases, leaving 7 bases of the junction unmatched. The CDR3 DNA is TGTGCCTGGGGGACAGTCGGACCCTATGGCTACACCTTC. Translation gives CAWGTVGPYGYTF.

The genes are TRBV5-6 and TRBJ2-7, with D unclear. Germline V gene lookup returns CDR1 SGHDT and CDR2 YYEEEE. The CDR3 consists of 13 residues. V dropped 3 bases and J dropped 3 bases, with 10 bases sitting between them. The CDR3 protein is CASSYGRNYEQYF. The CDR3, as DNA: TGTGCCAGCAGCTACGGCAGGAACTACGAGCAGTACTTC.

This chain links TRBV5-6 with TRBJ1-2; 8 nucleotides align to TRBD1. Germline V lookup: CDR1 SGHDT, CDR2 YYEEEE. The CDR3 has 13 amino acids. V lost 5 bases and J lost 4; bases outside the gene matches: 4. In DNA, the CDR3 is TGTGCCAGCAGGCGACAGGGGAGCTATGGCTACACCTTC. Protein sequence: CASRRQGSYGYTF.

The chain links TRBV30 to TRBJ1-3; no clear D gene. CDR3 length equals 13 residues. Trimming removed 3 bases from V and 0 bases from J, with 6 bases in between. Germline loops: CDR1 GTSNPN, CDR2 SVGIG (reference sequence). The CDR3 coding sequence is TGTGCCTGGAGCCGTAACTCTGGAAACACCATATATTTT. Protein sequence: CAWSRNSGNTIYF.

This rearrangement joins TRBV4-3 to TRBJ2-7; TRBD1 matches at 8 bases. J was trimmed by 2 bases and V by 1 base; bases with no gene match: 4. The CDR3 length is 15 residues. The germline gives CDR1 LGHNA, CDR2 YSLEER. The CDR3 spells CASSQGTGLTYEQYF. Written as DNA, the CDR3 is TGCGCCAGCAGCCAAGGGACAGGGCTAACCTACGAGCAGTACTTC.

The chain has TRBV19 and TRBJ2-5; D call uncertain. With 5 bases removed from V and 5 bases from J, the gap between germline ends came to 12 bases. Germline CDR1 reads LNHDA; CDR2 reads SQIVND (reference sequence). This CDR3 comprises 13 residues. CDR3 DNA sequence: TGTGCCAGTAGTTCCTTCCCTCGGGAGACCCAGTACTTC. Translating it yields CASSSFPRETQYF.

The V call is TRBV19, the J call TRBJ1-5; 8 bases match TRBD1. After removal of 5 bases from V and 5 bases from J, the junction contained 2 bases not matched to a gene. The CDR3 consists of 13 residues. CDR1 is LNHDA, CDR2 SQIVND, per germline (reference sequence). CDR3 amino acids: CASSVTGDQPQHF. The CDR3 DNA is TGTGCCAGTAGTGTGACAGGGGATCAGCCCCAGCATTTT.

The genes are TRBV7-8 and TRBJ1-1; TRBD1 matches 10 bases. Unmatched junction bases numbered 6, after V lost 1 base and J lost 4 bases. The length of the CDR3 is 16 residues. Germline CDR1 reads SGHVS; CDR2 reads FQNEAQ. CDR3 residues: CASSLVGTGVATEAFF. The CDR3 region has the DNA TGTGCCAGCAGCTTAGTTGGGACAGGGGTTGCCACTGAAGCTTTCTTT.

The DNA for the CDR3 is TGTGCCAGTAGTATACCTAACTCTGGAAACACCATATATTTT. Translating gives CASSIPNSGNTIYF. The rearrangement uses TRBV19 and TRBJ1-3; D gene ambiguous. Germline V gene lookup returns CDR1 LNHDA and CDR2 SQIVND (reference sequence). The CDR3 runs 14 residues. Trimming left V 2 bases short and J 0 bases short, with 5 bases between. The full variable domain, completed using reference TRBV19 and TRBJ1-3, is DGGITQSPKYLFRKEGQNVTLSCEQNLNHDAMYWYRQDPGQGLRLIYYSQIVNDFQKGDIAEGYSVSREKKESFPLTVTSAQKNPTAFYLCASSIPNSGNTIYFGEGSWLTVV.

This clone was counted a single time. The rearrangement uses TRBV7-2 and TRBJ2-7; D is uncertain. The CDR3 is 13 amino acids. The germline V and J ends were trimmed by 3 bases and 1 base, with 7 bases remaining between them. CDR1 SGHTA and CDR2 FQGNSA come from the germline V gene. The CDR3 protein is CASSFLQSYEQYF. The CDR3 nucleotides read TGTGCCAGCAGCTTCCTTCAGTCCTACGAGCAGTACTTC.

The rearrangement links TRBV6-6 to TRBJ1-4; 7 bases are a match to TRBD1. Trimming at V came to 2 bases and at J to 7 bases, leaving 4 bases not matched to a gene. The germline CDR1 and CDR2 sequences are MNHNY and SVGAGI (reference sequence). The CDR3 is made up of 14 amino acids. The CDR3 reads CASSYPGQIEKLFF. DNA for the CDR3: TGTGCCAGCAGTTACCCGGGACAGATTGAAAAACTGTTTTTT.

V and J are TRBV28 and TRBJ2-3, with 9 bases lining up with TRBD2. V shed 5 bases and J 2 bases; nucleotides not matched to a gene: 5. CDR3 length: 15 residues. The germline V gene encodes CDR1 MDHEN and CDR2 SYDVKM. The CDR3 DNA reads as TGTGCCAGCAGTCCTAGCGGGGCGAACACAGATACGCAGTATTTT. Protein sequence: CASSPSGANTDTQYF.

Points on this clone: The junction and the germline gene differ at one end; a read error may be behind it. In DNA form, the CDR3 reads TGTGCCAGCAGGGAAGGGACTAGCGCCGGGGAGCTGTTTTTT. It yields the protein CASREGTSAGELFF. The chain couples TRBV6-1 to TRBJ2-2, with 10 bases matching TRBD2. Germline V gives CDR1 MNHNS, CDR2 SASEGT. This CDR3 contains 14 residues.

The V call is TRBV7-9, the J call TRBJ2-2, with D tentatively TRBD1 (6 bases). The V and J ends lost 2 bases and 0 bases respectively, with 7 bases between them. Germline assignment: CDR1 SEHNR and CDR2 FQNEAQ (reference sequence). This CDR3 has 15 amino acids. For the CDR3, the DNA is TGTGCCAGCAGCTTATGGGGGCCGAACACCGGGGAGCTGTTTTTT. Translated: CASSLWGPNTGELFF.

The chain carries TRBV14 and TRBJ1-1, with D uncertain. V gave up 3 bases and J gave up 4 bases, with 12 bases separating them. The germline gives CDR1 SGHDN, CDR2 FVKESK. The CDR3 contains 14 residues. CDR3 DNA: TGTGCCAGCAGCCAGACTCTATCCAGCACTGAAGCTTTCTTT. Its translation is CASSQTLSSTEAFF. Complete variable domain (other parts from reference TRBV14 and TRBJ1-1): EAGVTQFPSHSVIEKGQTVTLRCDPISGHDNLYWYRRVMGKEIKFLLHFVKESKQDESGMPNNRFLAERTGGTYSTLKVQPAELEDSGVYFCASSQTLSSTEAFFGQGTRLTVV.